A selection of T cell receptor beta chains follows, all from one sample in a study of T cell responses to AZD1222 COVID-19 vaccine. Here immunoSEQ multiplex PCR was the method, and the copy in TCRdb shows in-frame clones only, minus some. The sample lists 75,000 to 100,000 clones, approximately 90% occurring once. The sequenced sample was peripheral blood, obtained on day 0 of AZD1222 vaccination. These receptor sequences come from an adult in good health. CDR3s include the opening cysteine and the closing phenylalanine or tryptophan. Each record gives: J gene, clone size, V gene, D gene, CDR3 DNA, CDR3 protein. A D gene is named only where the DNA matches it firmly. Clone size is stated in some rows and not others, as once, few, many or a class when expanded.

>TRBJ2-6|.|TRBV28|TRBD1
TGTGCCAGCAGTGGTTTGTGGACAGGTTCCTACTCTGGGGCCAACGTCCTGACTTTC
CASSGLWTGSYSGANVLTF
>TRBJ1-5|.|TRBV6-1|TRBD1
TGTGCCAGCAGTGGTTTCGTATCTTGGGACAGGGGAGTTCAGCCCCAGCATTTT
CASSGFVSWDRGVQPQHF
>TRBJ1-2|.|TRBV19|.
TGTGCCAGTAGTCCGGACGGCTATGGCTACACCTTC
CASSPDGYGYTF
>TRBJ1-3|.|TRBV2|.
TGTGCCAGCAGTGTAGGAGGGATCTCTGGAAACACCATATATTTT
CASSVGGISGNTIYF
>TRBJ1-6|.|TRBV5-6|.
TGTGCCAGCAGCTTGGCCAGGATGAGCTCCTATAATTCACCCCTCCACTTT
CASSLARMSSYNSPLHF
>TRBJ2-7|.|TRBV28|.
TGTGCCAGCAGAGCCCTGGGCGAGCAGTACTTC
CASRALGEQYF
>TRBJ2-5|.|TRBV14|TRBD2
TGTGCCAGCAGCCAAGTGGGACTAGCGGGACAAGAGACCCAGTACTTC
CASSQVGLAGQETQYF
>TRBJ1-3|few|TRBV7-9|.
TGTGCCAGCAGCTTAGTATCGCGTGCTGGAAACACCATATATTTT
CASSLVSRAGNTIYF
>TRBJ1-3|.|TRBV5-1|.
TGCGCCAGCAGCGCTGGACAGAGCTCTGGAAACACCATATATTTT
CASSAGQSSGNTIYF
>TRBJ2-5|.|TRBV4-1|.
TGCGCCAGCAGCCACCAGGGATACCAAGAGACCCAGTACTTC
CASSHQGYQETQYF